This is a list of T cell receptor beta chains from one sample in a study of shared clonotypes between healthy human individuals. Generated by immunoSEQ multiplex PCR, the TCRdb table keeps only in-frame clones and is missing some. The data hold a few million clones, with 80% to 95% observed a single time. The sample taken for sequencing was naive CD8+ T cells from PBMCs. These receptor sequences come from a man between 18 and 29 years old in good health. Some clones in this sample may be carry-over from other donors' samples. CDR3s include the opening cysteine and the closing phenylalanine or tryptophan. Each record gives: clone size, J gene, D gene, V gene, CDR3 DNA, CDR3 protein. A D gene is named only where the DNA matches it firmly. Not all rows give a size; the values are once, few, many and, for expanded clones, a class.

abundance: few
j_gene: TRBJ2-2
d_gene: -
v_gene: TRBV27
CDR3nt: TGTGCCAGCAGTTTATTTACAGCCACCGGGGAGCTGTTTTTT
CDR3aa: CASSLFTATGELFF

abundance: once
j_gene: TRBJ2-7
d_gene: TRBD1
v_gene: TRBV27
CDR3nt: TGTGCCAGCGCCCTGGGACAGGGTTACGAGCAGTACTTC
CDR3aa: CASALGQGYEQYF

abundance: -
j_gene: TRBJ1-1
d_gene: -
v_gene: TRBV6-1
CDR3nt: TGTGCCAGCAGTTATATTAATGAAGCTTTCTTT
CDR3aa: CASSYINEAFF

abundance: -
j_gene: TRBJ1-2
d_gene: -
v_gene: TRBV2
CDR3nt: TGTGCCAGCAGTGTCACGGACAGTCTCTATGGCTACACCTTC
CDR3aa: CASSVTDSLYGYTF

abundance: -
j_gene: TRBJ2-1
d_gene: TRBD2
v_gene: TRBV11-2
CDR3nt: TGTGCCAGCAGCCCCCGCGGGACTAGTGGAATCAATGAGCAGTTCTTC
CDR3aa: CASSPRGTSGINEQFF

abundance: -
j_gene: TRBJ2-7
d_gene: -
v_gene: TRBV5-1
CDR3nt: TGCGCCAGCAGCTTGGGGTCCGGTGACGAGCAGTACTTC
CDR3aa: CASSLGSGDEQYF

abundance: -
j_gene: TRBJ2-7
d_gene: -
v_gene: TRBV7-9
CDR3nt: TGTGCCAGCAGTCAAGGATCCACCTACGAGCAGTACTTC
CDR3aa: CASSQGSTYEQYF

abundance: -
j_gene: TRBJ2-1
d_gene: -
v_gene: TRBV19
CDR3nt: TGTGCCAGTAGTATGAGGGACTCCGGTGCGGATGAGCAGTTCTTC
CDR3aa: CASSMRDSGADEQFF

abundance: -
j_gene: TRBJ2-5
d_gene: -
v_gene: TRBV5-5
CDR3nt: TGTGCCAGCAGCCCATGGGCAGGGGCTCAAGAGACCCAGTACTTC
CDR3aa: CASSPWAGAQETQYF

abundance: -
j_gene: TRBJ1-3
d_gene: -
v_gene: TRBV27
CDR3nt: TGTGCCAGCAGACAGACACCTGGAAACACCATATATTTT
CDR3aa: CASRQTPGNTIYF

abundance: -
j_gene: TRBJ1-1
d_gene: -
v_gene: TRBV5-1
CDR3nt: TGCGCCAGCAGCTTGGACGGGCGCTCCCCAGCTTTCTTT
CDR3aa: CASSLDGRSPAFF

abundance: once
j_gene: TRBJ2-5
d_gene: TRBD1
v_gene: TRBV27
CDR3nt: TGTGCCAGCAGCTACAGGGGATACCAAGAGACCCAGTACTTC
CDR3aa: CASSYRGYQETQYF

abundance: -
j_gene: TRBJ2-3
d_gene: TRBD1
v_gene: TRBV27
CDR3nt: TGTGCCAGCAGTGCACAGGGGCCTAGCACAGATACGCAGTATTTT
CDR3aa: CASSAQGPSTDTQYF

abundance: -
j_gene: TRBJ1-3
d_gene: TRBD1
v_gene: TRBV9
CDR3nt: TGTGCCAGCAGCCCCTCGGACAGGGACGGCGAAAACACCATATATTTT
CDR3aa: CASSPSDRDGENTIYF

abundance: -
j_gene: TRBJ2-5
d_gene: TRBD1
v_gene: TRBV7-9
CDR3nt: TGTGCCAGCAGCTTAGGGGACAGGGAGTCCCAAGAGACCCAGTACTTC
CDR3aa: CASSLGDRESQETQYF

abundance: -
j_gene: TRBJ1-2
d_gene: TRBD1
v_gene: TRBV5-4
CDR3nt: TGTGCCAGCAGCTCCCCCCGGGACAGGGAGTGGGGCTACACCTTC
CDR3aa: CASSSPRDREWGYTF

abundance: -
j_gene: TRBJ2-7
d_gene: TRBD2
v_gene: TRBV2
CDR3nt: TGTGCCAGCAGTGGGGGGGGACTAGCGGGAGACTACGAGCAGTACTTC
CDR3aa: CASSGGGLAGDYEQYF

abundance: -
j_gene: TRBJ2-7
d_gene: -
v_gene: TRBV7-8
CDR3nt: TGTGCCAGCAGCCTCCCGGCCGACGAGCAGTACTTC
CDR3aa: CASSLPADEQYF

abundance: once
j_gene: TRBJ1-2
d_gene: -
v_gene: TRBV7-2
CDR3nt: TGTGCCAGCAGCTCCAGACAGGTTACCGACTATGGCTACACCTTC
CDR3aa: CASSSRQVTDYGYTF

abundance: -
j_gene: TRBJ2-1
d_gene: TRBD2
v_gene: TRBV2
CDR3nt: TGTGCCAGCAAATGGGGCGGGAGGGCCTTCAGCTCCTACAATGAGCAGTTCTTC
CDR3aa: CASKWGGRAFSSYNEQFF

abundance: -
j_gene: TRBJ2-7
d_gene: -
v_gene: TRBV1
CDR3nt: TGCACCAGCGGACTGGGACAGGGAGCCTACGAGCAGTACTTC
CDR3aa: CTSGLGQGAYEQYF

abundance: -
j_gene: TRBJ2-2
d_gene: TRBD1
v_gene: TRBV5-1
CDR3nt: TGCGCCAGCAGCTTGGTTCGGCAGGGGGAAGGGACCGGGGAGCTGTTTTTT
CDR3aa: CASSLVRQGEGTGELFF

abundance: -
j_gene: TRBJ1-3
d_gene: -
v_gene: TRBV27
CDR3nt: TGTGCCAGCAGCCCCAACAGGGTTTCTGGAAACACCATATATTTT
CDR3aa: CASSPNRVSGNTIYF

abundance: -
j_gene: TRBJ1-3
d_gene: -
v_gene: TRBV15
CDR3nt: TGTGCCACCAGCAGAGAGGGGAGCGTGGGAAACACCATATATTTT
CDR3aa: CATSREGSVGNTIYF

abundance: few
j_gene: TRBJ1-4
d_gene: -
v_gene: TRBV29-1
CDR3nt: TGCAGCGTCTTCGGGGGGAATGAAAAACTGTTTTTT
CDR3aa: CSVFGGNEKLFF

abundance: -
j_gene: TRBJ2-3
d_gene: -
v_gene: TRBV27
CDR3nt: TGTGCCAGCAGTTTTGTCGCTTGGGGGACAGATACGCAGTATTTT
CDR3aa: CASSFVAWGTDTQYF

abundance: -
j_gene: TRBJ2-1
d_gene: -
v_gene: TRBV6-6
CDR3nt: TGTGCCAGCGGGTGGGGGGACCGGGGCCAGTTCTTC
CDR3aa: CASGWGDRGQFF

abundance: -
j_gene: TRBJ2-5
d_gene: -
v_gene: TRBV27
CDR3nt: TGTGCCAGCGGGGGACCGAGCCAAGAGACCCAGTACTTC
CDR3aa: CASGGPSQETQYF

abundance: -
j_gene: TRBJ2-7
d_gene: -
v_gene: TRBV6-1
CDR3nt: TGTGCCAGCCAGAGCTCCTACGAGCAGTACTTC
CDR3aa: CASQSSYEQYF

abundance: -
j_gene: TRBJ2-1
d_gene: TRBD2
v_gene: TRBV19
CDR3nt: TGTGCCAGTAGTATAAGTCGCGGGGGATATACAGAGCAGTTCTTC
CDR3aa: CASSISRGGYTEQFF

abundance: -
j_gene: TRBJ2-1
d_gene: -
v_gene: TRBV7-2
CDR3nt: TGTGCCAGCAGCTTAGGGGTATCAGTGGAATCCTACAATGAGCAGTTCTTC
CDR3aa: CASSLGVSVESYNEQFF

abundance: -
j_gene: TRBJ2-7
d_gene: -
v_gene: TRBV5-1
CDR3nt: TGCGCCAGCAGCTACTCCCGGGACGGGGTACGAGAGCAGTACTTC
CDR3aa: CASSYSRDGVREQYF

abundance: -
j_gene: TRBJ2-1
d_gene: -
v_gene: TRBV28
CDR3nt: TGTGGCTCGGTCTCCTACAATGAGCAGTTCTTC
CDR3aa: CGSVSYNEQFF